Listed below are T cell receptor beta chains from one sample, sequenced in a study of T cells in Graves' hyperthyroidism and ophthalmopathy. MiXCR, applied by TCRdb to the multiplex PCR reads, yields one record per CDR3 protein. This repertoire shows about 590,000 distinct CDR3 sequences, less than 20% found once; its top ten account for approximately 7.4%. The sequenced sample consisted of blood. These receptors were taken from a woman aged 25 to 39 with Graves' hyperthyroidism. Each CDR3 is given with its conserved first and last residue. D genes are given only for firm matches. Rows give clone size only sometimes, using once, few, many, or a class for an expanded clone.

d_gene,abundance,v_gene,j_gene,CDR3aa,CDR3nt
NA,few,TRBV11-2,TRBJ1-6,CASTAGGVIHPLHF,TGTGCCAGCACCGCGGGGGGTGTAATTCACCCCCTCCACTTT
TRBD1,few,TRBV27,TRBJ2-7,CASTWRTGGFLNEQYF,TGTGCCAGCACTTGGAGGACAGGGGGCTTTTTGAACGAGCAGTACTTC
NA,NA,TRBV7-2,TRBJ2-7,CASSLGPGLYEQYF,TGTGCCAGCAGCTTAGGCCCGGGTCTCTACGAGCAGTACTTC
TRBD1,few,TRBV6-1,TRBJ1-2,CASRVTGLNYGYTF,TGTGCCAGCAGAGTGACAGGGTTAAACTATGGCTACACCTTC
TRBD2,NA,TRBV18,TRBJ2-1,CASSPRTSGSSYNGQFF,TGTGCCAGCTCACCTCGAACTAGCGGGAGCTCCTACAATGGGCAGTTCTTC
TRBD1,few,TRBV18,TRBJ2-7,CASSPRDSAYEQYF,TGTGCCAGCTCACCACGGGACAGCGCCTACGAGCAGTACTTC
NA,many,TRBV6-6,TRBJ2-6,CASSYSKNSGANVLTF,TGTGCCAGCAGTTACTCGAAGAACTCTGGGGCCAACGTCCTGACTTTC
NA,NA,TRBV10-1,TRBJ1-1,CASSESAGKAFF,TGCGCCAGCAGTGAGTCGGCAGGGAAAGCTTTCTTT
NA,many,TRBV20-1,TRBJ1-1,CSARGLTGPYTEAFF,TGCAGTGCTAGGGGTCTTACGGGACCCTACACTGAAGCTTTCTTT
TRBD1,many,TRBV2,TRBJ2-1,CASSYRDRGFNEQFF,TGTGCCAGCAGTTACCGGGACAGGGGTTTCAATGAGCAGTTCTTC
TRBD2,many,TRBV27,TRBJ2-1,CASSSLGGGDNEQFF,TGTGCCAGCAGTTCCCTTGGGGGAGGGGACAATGAGCAGTTCTTC
NA,many,TRBV16,TRBJ1-2,CASSQSDGSYGYTF,TGTGCCAGCAGCCAATCGGACGGCAGTTATGGCTACACCTTC
TRBD1,many,TRBV6-6,TRBJ2-7,CASSYGTGMFSEQYF,TGTGCCAGCAGTTACGGGACAGGGATGTTTAGCGAGCAGTACTTC
TRBD2,NA,TRBV5-1,TRBJ2-2,CASSAGLAGGTTGELFF,TGCGCCAGCAGCGCGGGACTAGCGGGAGGGACCACCGGGGAGCTGTTTTTT
NA,NA,TRBV28,TRBJ2-7,CASSPGGLSYEQYF,TGTGCCAGCAGTCCCGGGGGGCTCTCCTACGAGCAGTACTTC
TRBD2,many,TRBV4-2,TRBJ2-7,CASSQVAGEYEQYF,TGTGCCAGCAGCCAGGTAGCGGGAGAATACGAGCAGTACTTC
NA,many,TRBV7-9,TRBJ2-1,CASSPRTSNAEQFF,TGTGCCAGCAGCCCTCGGACTTCAAATGCTGAGCAGTTCTTC
NA,NA,TRBV20-1,TRBJ2-2,CSARTGGNTGELFF,TGCAGTGCTAGAACAGGTGGTAACACCGGGGAGCTGTTTTTT
TRBD2,many,TRBV7-2,TRBJ2-3,CASSLLAGVSTDTQYF,TGTGCCAGCAGCTTATTAGCGGGAGTTAGCACAGATACGCAGTATTTT
TRBD1,NA,TRBV19,TRBJ2-6,CASSLRDRGSGANVLTF,TGTGCCAGTAGTCTAAGGGACAGGGGCTCTGGGGCCAACGTCCTGACTTTC
NA,many,TRBV5-1,TRBJ2-3,CASSFFSSLSDTQYF,TGCGCCAGCAGCTTCTTTAGTAGCCTATCAGATACGCAGTATTTT
NA,few,TRBV10-3,TRBJ2-5,CAISTGQLETQYF,TGTGCCATCAGTACTGGACAGTTAGAGACCCAGTACTTC
TRBD2,few,TRBV18,TRBJ2-1,CASSPATSGRAYNEQFF,TGTGCCAGCTCACCGGCGACTAGCGGGAGGGCCTACAATGAGCAGTTCTTC
TRBD1,many,TRBV12-3/TRBV12-4,TRBJ2-5,CASSRASGTGGLLETQYF,TGTGCCAGCAGTAGAGCCTCCGGGACAGGGGGCCTTCTAGAGACCCAGTACTTC
NA,NA,TRBV14,TRBJ1-1,CASSQDGGLRAFF,TGTGCCAGCAGCCAAGATGGCGGACTCAGGGCTTTCTTT
NA,many,TRBV18,TRBJ1-2,CASSQPHLDYGYTF,TGTGCCAGCTCACAGCCACATTTGGACTATGGCTACACCTTC
TRBD1,NA,TRBV5-5,TRBJ2-2,CASRMTGGNTGELFF,TGTGCCAGCAGGATGACAGGGGGGAACACCGGGGAGCTGTTTTTT
NA,NA,TRBV7-8,TRBJ1-2,CASSHTAGGYTF,TGTGCCAGCAGCCACACGGCGGGCGGCTACACCTTC
NA,many,TRBV30,TRBJ2-1,CAGVDGRSNNEQFF,TGTGCCGGGGTGGATGGCCGATCCAACAATGAGCAGTTCTTC
NA,NA,TRBV5-1,TRBJ2-3,CASSWWETDTQYF,TGCGCCAGCAGCTGGTGGGAAACAGATACGCAGTATTTT
TRBD2,NA,TRBV5-1,TRBJ2-3,CASSSGLAGGRTDTQYF,TGCGCCAGCAGCTCGGGACTAGCGGGAGGGAGGACAGATACGCAGTATTTT
NA,NA,TRBV12-3/TRBV12-4,TRBJ2-2,CASSLGTRRTGELFF,TGTGCCAGCAGTTTAGGGACCCGGAGGACCGGGGAGCTGTTTTTT
NA,NA,TRBV3-1,TRBJ2-7,CASSQPPLEYEQYF,TGTGCCAGCAGCCAGCCCCCCCTAGAATACGAGCAGTACTTC
NA,few,TRBV5-5,TRBJ1-3,CASSWGDIGNTIYF,TGTGCCAGCAGCTGGGGGGACATTGGAAACACCATATATTTT
TRBD2,few,TRBV10-3,TRBJ2-7,CAVAGAYEQYF,TGTGCCGTAGCGGGAGCTTACGAGCAGTACTTC
NA,few,TRBV20-1,TRBJ1-3,CSARDPNQGNTIYF,TGCAGTGCTAGAGATCCGAATCAGGGAAACACCATATATTTT
NA,many,TRBV7-2,TRBJ2-2,CASSTRTPANTGELFF,TGTGCCAGCAGCACACGGACACCAGCGAACACCGGGGAGCTGTTTTTT
NA,many,TRBV30,TRBJ2-1,CAWRPPGMNEQFF,TGTGCCTGGAGACCCCCGGGGATGAATGAGCAGTTCTTC
NA,many,TRBV7-2,TRBJ1-5,CASSLNTGPPPQPQHF,TGTGCCAGCAGCCTAAATACCGGGCCACCTCCCCAGCCCCAGCATTTT
NA,many,TRBV29-1,TRBJ1-1,CSVDLGSSGDTEAFF,TGCAGCGTTGATCTGGGAAGTTCCGGGGACACTGAAGCTTTCTTT
NA,few,TRBV6-1,TRBJ1-1,CASRNNGDFSNTEAFF,TGTGCCAGCAGAAATAACGGAGATTTTTCGAACACTGAAGCTTTCTTT
NA,NA,TRBV27,TRBJ1-2,CASSFGGYYGYTF,TGTGCCAGCAGTTTTGGGGGGTACTATGGCTACACCTTC
TRBD1,NA,TRBV11-2,TRBJ2-5,CASSLEPGGPETQYF,TGTGCCAGCAGCTTAGAACCAGGGGGTCCGGAGACCCAGTACTTC
NA,many,TRBV12-3/TRBV12-4,TRBJ2-5,CASSFPGQGEETQYF,TGTGCCAGCAGTTTTCCCGGCCAGGGCGAAGAGACCCAGTACTTC
NA,many,TRBV20-1,TRBJ1-3,CSAAPGPVGNTIYF,TGCAGTGCTGCCCCGGGCCCCGTAGGGAACACCATATATTTT
NA,many,TRBV18,TRBJ2-7,CASSLNDRPSSYEQYF,TGTGCCAGCTCACTCAACGACAGGCCTAGCTCCTACGAGCAGTACTTC
NA,NA,TRBV5-5,TRBJ2-4,CASSLDSQRDIQYF,TGTGCCAGCAGCTTGGACAGTCAGCGAGACATTCAGTACTTC
NA,many,TRBV2,TRBJ1-4,CASSQPGTTNEKLFF,TGTGCCAGCAGTCAACCCGGGACAACTAATGAAAAACTGTTTTTT
NA,many,TRBV12-5,TRBJ1-4,CASGSAGTPTEKLFF,TGTGCTAGTGGTTCCGCCGGGACACCCACTGAAAAACTGTTTTTT
NA,many,TRBV3-1,TRBJ2-5,CASSRGPQETQYF,TGTGCCAGCAGCCGCGGACCCCAAGAGACCCAGTACTTC
NA,NA,TRBV7-9,TRBJ1-1,CASSLDTGGGEAFF,TGTGCCAGCAGCTTAGATACTGGGGGCGGTGAAGCTTTCTTT